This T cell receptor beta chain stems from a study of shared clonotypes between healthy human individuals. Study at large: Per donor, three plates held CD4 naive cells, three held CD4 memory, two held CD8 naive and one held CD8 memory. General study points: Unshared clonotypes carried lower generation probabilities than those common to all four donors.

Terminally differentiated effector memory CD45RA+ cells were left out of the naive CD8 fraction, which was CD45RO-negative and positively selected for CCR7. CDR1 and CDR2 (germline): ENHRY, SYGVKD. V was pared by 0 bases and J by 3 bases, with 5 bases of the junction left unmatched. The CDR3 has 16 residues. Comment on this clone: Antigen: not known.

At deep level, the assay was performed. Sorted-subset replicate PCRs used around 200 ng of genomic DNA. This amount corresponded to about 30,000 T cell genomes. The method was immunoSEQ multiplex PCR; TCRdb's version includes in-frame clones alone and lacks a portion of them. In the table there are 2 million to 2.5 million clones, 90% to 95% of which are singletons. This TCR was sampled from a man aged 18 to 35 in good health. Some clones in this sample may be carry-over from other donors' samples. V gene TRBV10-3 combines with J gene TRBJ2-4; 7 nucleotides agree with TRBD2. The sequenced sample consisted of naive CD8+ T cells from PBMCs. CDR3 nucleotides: TGTGCCATCAGTGAGTCCGCGGGAGCGGGCAAAAACATTCAGTACTTC. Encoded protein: CAISESAGAGKNIQYF.